This section outlines one TCR beta chain sequence together with its context. Its antigen is as yet unknown. This PCR relied on a set of 60 Vbeta primers and 13 Jbeta primers. Using immunoSEQ multiplex PCR, the repertoire was profiled, and TCRdb retains in-frame clones only, with some absent. The table has just over 60,000 clones, around 87% seen once. This record comes from a study of cytomegalovirus exposure and HLA in healthy donors. The CDR3 consists of 15 residues. V dropped 4 bases and J dropped 5; count of bases not matched to a gene: 10. In germline, CDR1 is SGHRS, CDR2 YFSETQ. Whole-study findings and limits: The study listed some 160 cytomegalovirus-associated TCR beta chains.

V gene TRBV5-1 combines with J gene TRBJ1-1, with 8 bases lining up with TRBD1. The sequenced material came from PBMCs. The sequence derives from a man aged 18 to 29 in good health and CMV-seronegative. CDR3 coding DNA: TGCGCCAGCAGCCCGCCCGGGACAGGTCGAACTGAAGCTTTCTTT. This gives the protein CASSPPGTGRTEAFF.